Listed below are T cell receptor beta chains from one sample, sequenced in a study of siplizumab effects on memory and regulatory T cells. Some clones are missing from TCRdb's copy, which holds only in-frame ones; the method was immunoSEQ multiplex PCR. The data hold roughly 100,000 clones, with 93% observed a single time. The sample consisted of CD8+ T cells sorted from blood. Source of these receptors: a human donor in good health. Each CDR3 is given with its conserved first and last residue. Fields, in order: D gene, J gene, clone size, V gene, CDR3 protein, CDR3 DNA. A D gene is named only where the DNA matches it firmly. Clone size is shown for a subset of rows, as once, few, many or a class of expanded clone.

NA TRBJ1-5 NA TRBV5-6 CASSLGDNSNQPQHF TGTGCCAGCAGCTTAGGGGATAACAGCAATCAGCCCCAGCATTTT
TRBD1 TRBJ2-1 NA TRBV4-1 CASSRDRDSYNEQFF TGCGCCAGCAGCCGAGACCGGGACAGCTACAATGAGCAGTTCTTC
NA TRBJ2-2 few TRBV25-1 CASSEYRDTGELFF TGTGCCAGCAGTGAATACAGGGACACCGGGGAGCTGTTTTTT
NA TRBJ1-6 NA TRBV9 CASSLKGLNSPLHF TGTGCCAGCAGCCTAAAGGGGCTTAATTCACCCCTCCACTTT
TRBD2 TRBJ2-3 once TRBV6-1 CATTSAGGADTQYF TGTGCCACCACCTCAGCGGGGGGAGCAGATACGCAGTATTTT
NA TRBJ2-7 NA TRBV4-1 CASSQAERGQRYSYEQYF TGCGCCAGCAGCCAAGCTGAAAGAGGTCAGCGCTACTCCTACGAGCAGTACTTC
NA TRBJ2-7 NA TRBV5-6 CASSQLSDEQYF TGTGCCAGCAGTCAATTATCGGACGAGCAGTACTTC
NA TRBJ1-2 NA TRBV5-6 CASSSGWGYDGYTF TGTGCCAGCAGCTCGGGGTGGGGTTACGATGGCTACACCTTC
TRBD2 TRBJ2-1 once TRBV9 CASSVAGLAGDNEQFF TGTGCCAGCAGCGTAGCTGGACTAGCGGGGGACAATGAGCAGTTCTTC
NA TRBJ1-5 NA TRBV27 CASSLNAGANQPQHF TGTGCCAGCAGTTTAAACGCGGGTGCAAATCAGCCCCAGCATTTT
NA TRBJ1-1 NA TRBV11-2 CASSLGGQMNTEAFF TGTGCCAGCAGCTTAGGGGGGCAGATGAACACTGAAGCTTTCTTT
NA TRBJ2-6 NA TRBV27 CATSLRYSGANVLTF TGTGCCACCAGTCTTCGGTACTCTGGGGCCAACGTCCTGACTTTC
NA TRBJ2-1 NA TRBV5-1 CASRGDIEYNEQFF TGCGCCAGCAGAGGGGATATTGAGTACAATGAGCAGTTCTTC
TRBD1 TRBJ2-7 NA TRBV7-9 CASSLEKETGGSYEQYF TGTGCCAGCAGCTTAGAAAAAGAGACAGGGGGTTCCTACGAGCAGTACTTC
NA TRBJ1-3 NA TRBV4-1 CASSQDDLINTIYF TGCGCCAGCAGCCAAGATGACCTTATCAACACCATATATTTT
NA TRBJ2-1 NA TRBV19 CASSHPGVAANEQFF TGTGCCAGTAGTCACCCGGGGGTAGCGGCGAATGAGCAGTTCTTC
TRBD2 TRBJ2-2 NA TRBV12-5 CASLPSGRAGNTGELFF TGTGCTAGTCTGCCCAGCGGGAGGGCCGGGAACACCGGGGAGCTGTTTTTT
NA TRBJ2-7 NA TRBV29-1 CSVAGASETYEQYF TGCAGCGTAGCCGGGGCTAGCGAAACCTACGAGCAGTACTTC
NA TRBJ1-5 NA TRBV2 CASGQPGVSNQPQHF TGTGCCAGCGGCCAGCCAGGGGTGAGCAATCAGCCCCAGCATTTT
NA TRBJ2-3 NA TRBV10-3 CAISVAGYTDTQYF TGTGCCATCAGTGTGGCAGGGTACACAGATACGCAGTATTTT
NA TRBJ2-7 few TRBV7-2 CASSFWGDSSYEQYF TGTGCCAGCAGCTTCTGGGGGGACTCCTCCTACGAGCAGTACTTC
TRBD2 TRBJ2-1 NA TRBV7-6 CASSYRWTSSEQFF TGTGCCAGCAGCTATAGATGGACTAGCAGTGAGCAGTTCTTC
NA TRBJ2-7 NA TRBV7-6 CASSLAGIGYEQYF TGTGCCAGCAGCTTAGCCGGGATTGGTTACGAGCAGTACTTC
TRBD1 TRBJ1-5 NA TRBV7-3 CASSSTDRGRESNQPQHF TGTGCCAGCAGCTCTACGGACAGGGGGCGCGAGAGCAATCAGCCCCAGCATTTT
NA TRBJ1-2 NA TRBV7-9 CASSHDYEENNYGYTF TGTGCCAGCAGTCATGATTATGAGGAGAATAACTATGGCTACACCTTC
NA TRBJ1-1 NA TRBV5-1 CASSLGANTEAFF TGCGCCAGCAGCTTGGGTGCGAACACTGAAGCTTTCTTT
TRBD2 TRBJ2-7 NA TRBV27 CASSLSISGGSSYEQYF TGTGCCAGCAGTTTATCGATAAGTGGCGGGAGCTCCTACGAGCAGTACTTC
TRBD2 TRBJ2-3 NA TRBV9 CASSEGMTSGDTQYF TGTGCCAGCAGCGAGGGGATGACTAGCGGAGATACGCAGTATTTT
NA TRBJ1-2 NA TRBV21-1 CASSKPPFRQGRLTVYGYTF TGTGCCAGCAGCAAACCTCCCTTTAGACAGGGCCGTTTAACCGTCTATGGCTACACCTTC
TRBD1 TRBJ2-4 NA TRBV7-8 CASSLSPRQGQNIQYF TGTGCCAGCAGCTTATCCCCTAGACAGGGGCAAAACATTCAGTACTTC
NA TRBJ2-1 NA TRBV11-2 CASSSTGSSYNEQFF TGTGCCAGCAGCTCCACAGGGAGCTCCTACAATGAGCAGTTCTTC
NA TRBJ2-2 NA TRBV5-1 CASSFEGTGELFF TGCGCCAGCAGCTTTGAGGGAACCGGGGAGCTGTTTTTT
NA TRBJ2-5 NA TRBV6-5 CASSSTGIQETQYF TGTGCCAGCAGTTCCACAGGGATCCAAGAGACCCAGTACTTC
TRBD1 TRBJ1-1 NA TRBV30 CAYLLGGEDTEAFF TGTGCCTACCTATTAGGGGGCGAGGACACTGAAGCTTTCTTT
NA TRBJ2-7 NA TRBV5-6 CASSLGGFEQYF TGTGCCAGCAGCTTGGGGGGATTCGAGCAGTACTTC
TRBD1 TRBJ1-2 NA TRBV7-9 CASSRQGYLGYTF TGTGCCAGCAGCCGACAGGGGTATCTTGGCTACACCTTC
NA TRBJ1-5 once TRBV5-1 CASSLEGSNQPQHF TGCGCCAGCAGCTTGGAGGGGAGCAATCAGCCCCAGCATTTT
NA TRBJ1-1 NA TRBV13 CASSLDLDNTEAFF TGTGCCAGCAGCTTAGATCTAGACAACACTGAAGCTTTCTTT
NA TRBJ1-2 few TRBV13 CASSLGRRVDGYTF TGTGCCAGCAGCTTAGGCCGCAGGGTCGATGGCTACACCTTC
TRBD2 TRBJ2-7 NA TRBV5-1 CASSLSLAGYEQYF TGCGCCAGCAGCTTGTCCCTAGCGGGATACGAGCAGTACTTC
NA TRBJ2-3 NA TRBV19 CASSSWDGTDTQYF TGTGCCAGTAGTTCCTGGGACGGTACAGATACGCAGTATTTT
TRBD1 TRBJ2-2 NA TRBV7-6 CASSLGTGGRFGELFF TGTGCCAGCAGCTTAGGGACAGGGGGCCGATTCGGGGAGCTGTTTTTT
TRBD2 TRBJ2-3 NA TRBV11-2 CASMGIGREGLADTQYF TGTGCCAGCATGGGGATCGGGCGGGAGGGCCTTGCAGATACGCAGTATTTT
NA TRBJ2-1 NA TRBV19 CASSLTSTSYNEQFF TGTGCCAGTAGTTTAACTAGCACATCCTACAATGAGCAGTTCTTC
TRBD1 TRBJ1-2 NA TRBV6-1 CATRDRTGNYGYTF TGTGCCACAAGGGACAGGACCGGGAACTATGGCTACACCTTC
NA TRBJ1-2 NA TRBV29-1 CSVRALRTYGYTF TGCAGCGTTCGGGCACTTAGGACCTATGGCTACACCTTC